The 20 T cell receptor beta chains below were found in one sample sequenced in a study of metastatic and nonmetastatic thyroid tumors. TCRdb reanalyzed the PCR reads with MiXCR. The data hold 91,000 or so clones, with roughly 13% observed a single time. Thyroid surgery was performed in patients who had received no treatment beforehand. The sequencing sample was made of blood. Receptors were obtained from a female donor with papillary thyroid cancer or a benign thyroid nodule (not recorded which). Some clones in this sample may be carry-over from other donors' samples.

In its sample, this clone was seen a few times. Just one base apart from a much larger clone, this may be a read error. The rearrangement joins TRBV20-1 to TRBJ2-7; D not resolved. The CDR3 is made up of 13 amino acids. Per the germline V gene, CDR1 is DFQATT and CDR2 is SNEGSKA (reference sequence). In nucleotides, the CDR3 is TGCAGTGCTAGCCGCCCGATCTCCTACGAGCAGTGCTTC. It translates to CSASRPISYEQCF.

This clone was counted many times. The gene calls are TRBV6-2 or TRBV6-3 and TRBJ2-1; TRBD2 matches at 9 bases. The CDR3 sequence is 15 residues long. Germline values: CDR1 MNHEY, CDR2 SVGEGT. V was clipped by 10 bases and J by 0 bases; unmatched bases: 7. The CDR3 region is CATMGLADSYNEQFF. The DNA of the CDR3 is TGTGCCACCATGGGACTAGCTGACTCCTACAATGAGCAGTTCTTC.

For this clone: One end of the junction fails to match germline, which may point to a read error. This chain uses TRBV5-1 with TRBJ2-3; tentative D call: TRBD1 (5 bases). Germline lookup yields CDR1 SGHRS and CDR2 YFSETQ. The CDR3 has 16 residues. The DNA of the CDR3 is TGCGCCAGCAGCCCGGCCGTAGGGGTTAGCACAGATATGCAGTATTTT. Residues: CASSPAVGVSTDMQYF.

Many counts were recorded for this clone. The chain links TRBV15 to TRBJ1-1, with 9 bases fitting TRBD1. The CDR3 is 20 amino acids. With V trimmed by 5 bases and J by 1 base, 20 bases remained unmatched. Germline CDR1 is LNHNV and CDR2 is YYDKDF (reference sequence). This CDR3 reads CATSSSAGTGRGRWNTEAFF. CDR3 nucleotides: TGTGCCACCAGCTCCTCCGCCGGGACAGGGAGAGGCCGGTGGAACACTGAAGCTTTCTTT. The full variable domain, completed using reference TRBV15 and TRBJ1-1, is DAMVIQNPRYQVTQFGKPVTLSCSQTLNHNVMYWYQQKSSQAPKLLFHYYDKDFNNEADTPDNFQSRRPNTSFCFLDIRSPGLGDTAMYLCATSSSAGTGRGRWNTEAFFGQGTRLTVV.

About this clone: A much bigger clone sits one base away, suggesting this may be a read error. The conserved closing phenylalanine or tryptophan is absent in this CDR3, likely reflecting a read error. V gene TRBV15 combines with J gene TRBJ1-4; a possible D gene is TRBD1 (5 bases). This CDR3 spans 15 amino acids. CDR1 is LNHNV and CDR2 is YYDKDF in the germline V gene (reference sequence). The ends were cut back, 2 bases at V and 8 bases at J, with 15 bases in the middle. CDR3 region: CATSRLKGTSEKLFL. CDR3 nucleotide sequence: TGTGCCACCAGCAGACTCAAAGGGACCTCCGAAAAACTGTTTTTG.

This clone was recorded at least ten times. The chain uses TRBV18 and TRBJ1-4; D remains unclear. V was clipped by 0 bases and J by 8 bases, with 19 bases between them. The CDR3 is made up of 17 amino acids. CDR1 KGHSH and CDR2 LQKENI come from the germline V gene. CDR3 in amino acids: CASSPPSVQREAEKLFF. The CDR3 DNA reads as TGTGCCAGCTCACCACCGTCTGTCCAGCGAGAAGCCGAAAAACTGTTTTTT.

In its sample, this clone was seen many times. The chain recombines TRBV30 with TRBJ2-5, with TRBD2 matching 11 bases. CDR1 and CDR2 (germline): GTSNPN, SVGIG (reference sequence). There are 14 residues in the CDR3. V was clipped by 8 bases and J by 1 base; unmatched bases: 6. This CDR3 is CALQGLAAQETQYF. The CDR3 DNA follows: TGTGCCCTCCAGGGACTAGCGGCCCAAGAGACCCAGTACTTC.

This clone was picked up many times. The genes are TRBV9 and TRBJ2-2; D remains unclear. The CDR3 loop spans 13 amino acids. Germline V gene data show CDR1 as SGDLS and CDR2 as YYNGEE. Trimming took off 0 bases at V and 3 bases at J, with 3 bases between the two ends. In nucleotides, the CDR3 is TGTGCCAGCAGCGTAGATTACACCGGGGAGCTGTTTTTT. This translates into CASSVDYTGELFF. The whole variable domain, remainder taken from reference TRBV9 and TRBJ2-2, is DSGVTQTPKHLITATGQRVTLRCSPRSGDLSVYWYQQSLDQGLQFLIQYYNGEERAKGNILERFSAQQFPDLHSELNLSSLELGDSALYFCASSVDYTGELFFGEGSRLTVL.

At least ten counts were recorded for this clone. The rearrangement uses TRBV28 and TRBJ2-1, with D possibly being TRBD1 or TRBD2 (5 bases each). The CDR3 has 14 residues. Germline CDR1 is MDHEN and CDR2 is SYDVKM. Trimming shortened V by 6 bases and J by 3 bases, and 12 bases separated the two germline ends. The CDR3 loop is CASSRGDLYNEQFF. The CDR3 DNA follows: TGTGCCAGCAGCAGAGGGGACCTCTACAATGAGCAGTTCTTC.

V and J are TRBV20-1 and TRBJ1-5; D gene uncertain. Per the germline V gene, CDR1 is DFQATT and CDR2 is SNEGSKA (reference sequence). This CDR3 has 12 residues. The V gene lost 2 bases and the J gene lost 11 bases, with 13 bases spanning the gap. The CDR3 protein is CSARTEATAQHF. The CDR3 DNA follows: TGCAGTGCTAGAACCGAGGCCACCGCCCAGCATTTT.

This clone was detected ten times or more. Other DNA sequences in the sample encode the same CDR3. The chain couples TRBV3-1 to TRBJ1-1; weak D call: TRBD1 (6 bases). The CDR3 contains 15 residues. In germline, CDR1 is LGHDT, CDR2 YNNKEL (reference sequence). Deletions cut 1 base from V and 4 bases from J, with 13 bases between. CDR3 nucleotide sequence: TGTGCCAGCAGCCAAGGAACAGGGATTGGCACTGAAGCTTTCTTT. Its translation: CASSQGTGIGTEAFF.

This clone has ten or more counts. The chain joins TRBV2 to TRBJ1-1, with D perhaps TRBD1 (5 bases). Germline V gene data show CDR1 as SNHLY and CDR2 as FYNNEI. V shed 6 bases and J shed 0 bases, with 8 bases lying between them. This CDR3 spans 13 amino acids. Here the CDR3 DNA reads TGTGCCAGCAGATGGGACTTGAACACTGAAGCTTTCTTT. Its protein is CASRWDLNTEAFF. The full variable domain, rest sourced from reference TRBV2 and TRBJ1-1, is EPEVTQTPSHQVTQMGQEVILRCVPISNHLYFYWYRQILGQKVEFLVSFYNNEISEKSEIFDDQFSVERPDGSNFTLKIRSTKLEDSAMYFCASRWDLNTEAFFGQGTRLTVV.

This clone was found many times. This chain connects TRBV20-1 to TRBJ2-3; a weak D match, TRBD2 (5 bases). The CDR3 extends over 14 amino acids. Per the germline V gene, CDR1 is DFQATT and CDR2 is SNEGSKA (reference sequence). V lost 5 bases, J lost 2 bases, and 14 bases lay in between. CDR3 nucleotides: TGCAGTGCTCATAATCGAGGGTACACAGATACGCAGTATTTT. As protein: CSAHNRGYTDTQYF.

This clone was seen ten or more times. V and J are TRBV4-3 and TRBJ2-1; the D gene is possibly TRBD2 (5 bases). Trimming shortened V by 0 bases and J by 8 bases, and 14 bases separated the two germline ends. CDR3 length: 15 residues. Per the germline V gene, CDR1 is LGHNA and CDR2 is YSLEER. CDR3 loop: CASSQDQLPRDEQFF. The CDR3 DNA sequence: TGCGCCAGCAGCCAAGATCAGCTCCCGAGGGATGAGCAGTTCTTC.

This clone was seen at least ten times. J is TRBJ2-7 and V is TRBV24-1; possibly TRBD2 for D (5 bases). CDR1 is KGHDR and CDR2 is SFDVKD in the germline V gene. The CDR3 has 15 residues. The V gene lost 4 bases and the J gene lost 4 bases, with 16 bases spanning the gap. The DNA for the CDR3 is TGTGCCACCAGTGACCCCGGGATGGGGTGGTACGAGCAGTACTTC. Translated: CATSDPGMGWYEQYF.

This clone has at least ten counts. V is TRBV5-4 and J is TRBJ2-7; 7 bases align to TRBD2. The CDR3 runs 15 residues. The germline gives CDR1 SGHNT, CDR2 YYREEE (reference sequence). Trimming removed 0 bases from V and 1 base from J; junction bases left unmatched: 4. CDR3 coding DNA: TGTGCCAGCAGCTTGGGACTAGCCGGGTCCTACGAGCAGTACTTC. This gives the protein CASSLGLAGSYEQYF.

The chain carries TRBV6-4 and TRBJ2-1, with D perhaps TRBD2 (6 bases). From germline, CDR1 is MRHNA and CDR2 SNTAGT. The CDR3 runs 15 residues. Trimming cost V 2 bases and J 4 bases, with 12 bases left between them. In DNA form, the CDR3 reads TGTGCCAGCAGTGACCCTAGCGTGGGTTACAATGAGCAGTTCTTC. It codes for CASSDPSVGYNEQFF.

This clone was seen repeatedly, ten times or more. CDR3 sequence (DNA): TGTGCCAGCAGTTTGGATAGGGACAGGGGAGGAGGGGAGACCCAGTACTTC. Its translation: CASSLDRDRGGGETQYF. The chain employs TRBV12-3 or TRBV12-4 and TRBJ2-5; 10 nucleotides match TRBD1. Germline trimming cut 3 bases from V and 5 bases from J; bases unmatched to any gene: 12. This CDR3 has 17 residues.

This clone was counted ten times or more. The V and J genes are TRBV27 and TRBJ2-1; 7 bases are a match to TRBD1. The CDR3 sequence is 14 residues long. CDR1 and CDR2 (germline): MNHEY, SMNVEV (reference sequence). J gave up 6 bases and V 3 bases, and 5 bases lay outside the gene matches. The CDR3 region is CASSFWGQLNEQFF. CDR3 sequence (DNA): TGTGCCAGCAGTTTTTGGGGACAGCTCAATGAGCAGTTCTTC.

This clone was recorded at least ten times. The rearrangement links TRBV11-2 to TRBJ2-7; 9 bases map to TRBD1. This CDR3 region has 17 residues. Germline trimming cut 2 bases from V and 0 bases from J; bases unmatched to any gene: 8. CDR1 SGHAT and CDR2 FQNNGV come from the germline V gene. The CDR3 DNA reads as TGTGCCAGCAGCTTACAACTCCGACAGGGGGGCTCCTACGAGCAGTACTTC. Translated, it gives CASSLQLRQGGSYEQYF. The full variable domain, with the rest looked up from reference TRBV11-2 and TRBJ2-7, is EAGVAQSPRYKIIEKRQSVAFWCNPISGHATLYWYQQILGQGPKLLIQFQNNGVVDDSQLPKDRFSAERLKGVDSTLKIQPAKLEDSAVYLCASSLQLRQGGSYEQYFGPGTRLTVT.